The sequence of this T cell receptor beta chain was determined in a study of cytomegalovirus exposure and HLA in healthy donors. This CDR3 spans 14 amino acids. Germline CDR1 is PRHDT and CDR2 is FYEKMQ (reference sequence). Trimming took off 2 bases at V and 4 bases at J, with 8 bases between the two ends. The PCR contained 60 Vbeta and 13 Jbeta primers. The table came from immunoSEQ multiplex PCR; TCRdb's copy has only in-frame clones and leaves some out. The sample lists under 200,000 clones, 60% to 85% occurring once. Sequenced material: PBMCs. The TCR was taken from a male donor in good health and CMV-seropositive. The chain couples TRBV13 to TRBJ1-4; D is uncertain. CDR3 sequence (DNA): TGTGCCAGCAGCTTACAGACACTTAATGAAAAACTGTTTTTT. Translated, it gives CASSLQTLNEKLFF. The full variable domain, with the rest looked up from reference TRBV13 and TRBJ1-4, is AAGVIQSPRHLIKEKRETATLKCYPIPRHDTVYWYQQGPGQDPQFLISFYEKMQSDKGSIPDRFSAQQFSDYHSELNMSSLELGDSALYFCASSLQTLNEKLFFGSGTQLSVL.